Following are 18 T cell receptor beta chains from one sample sequenced in a study of blood T cells in healthy people across ages (dated by TCRdb to between 2014 and 2017). Library preparation was by 5' RACE. Sequencing was carried out with an Illumina HiSeq 2500. A second 7 to 11 cycle PCR used a sample-barcoded 5' primer and a J-beta primer mix. The public sequencing data were trimmed at Q25 with fastp and processed into clonotypes with MiXCR by TCRdb, which kept only in-frame beta chains. All rows with the same CDR3 protein become a single entry with the most common DNA and genes. This sample lists hundreds of thousands of distinct CDR3 sequences; 44% were detected once. Around 21% of the sample is held by the ten biggest clonotypes. The sample was blood. The receptors shown here come from a man between 60 and 70 years old in good health.

The chain carries TRBV6-2 or TRBV6-3 and TRBJ2-7; D perhaps matches TRBD1 (6 bases). CDR1 MNHEY and CDR2 SVGEGT come from the germline V gene. Trimming shortened V by 7 bases and J by 10 bases, and 26 bases separated the two germline ends. The CDR3 sequence is 15 residues long. The CDR3 loop reads CASTRGALEGDTQYF. The CDR3 bases are TGTGCCAGCACCCGAGGTGCACTCGAGGGGGACACCCAGTACTTC.

The V call is TRBV28, the J call TRBJ2-4; weak D call: TRBD1 (5 bases). The last part of the DNA fits TRBJ2-7 better; the J call may be wrong. This CDR3 is built from 11 residues. Looked up from germline, CDR1 is MDHEN and CDR2 is SYDVKM. CDR3 in amino acids: CASQGRYEQYF. The CDR3 DNA follows: TGTGCCAGCCAGGGAAGGTACGAGCAGTACTTC.

J is TRBJ2-1 and V is TRBV28; D is ambiguous. Per the germline V gene, CDR1 is MDHEN and CDR2 is SYDVKM. This CDR3 contains 12 residues. Trimming pared 10 bases from V and 7 bases from J, leaving 14 bases between. CDR3 sequence: CATGGDLNEQFF. The CDR3 DNA sequence: TGTGCCACCGGTGGGGATCTGAATGAGCAGTTCTTC.

This chain joins TRBV29-1 and TRBJ2-3, with D perhaps TRBD1 (6 bases). The germline V gene encodes CDR1 SQVTM and CDR2 ANQGSEA. This CDR3 is 15 amino acids long. V was trimmed by 5 bases and J by 4 bases, leaving 19 bases between them. The CDR3 DNA sequence: TGCAGCGTTAAAAGTATGGACAGTGGCGCAGATACGCAGTATTTT. Amino acid sequence: CSVKSMDSGADTQYF.

A few counts support this clonotype. The rearrangement links TRBV10-3 to TRBJ2-4; D unclear. The tail of the sequence fits TRBJ2-7 better, so the J call may be wrong. The CDR3 loop spans 15 amino acids. Germline CDR1 is ENHRY and CDR2 is SYGVKD. The CDR3 loop reads CAISESLGRQDEQYF. CDR3 bases: TGTGCCATCAGTGAGTCGTTGGGCCGGCAGGACGAGCAGTACTTC.

The V gene is TRBV30, the J gene TRBJ2-1; D may be TRBD1 or TRBD2 (5 bases each). Per germline, CDR1 GTSNPN and CDR2 SVGIG (reference sequence). V was clipped by 0 bases and J by 5 bases, with 20 bases between them. This CDR3 is 17 amino acids long. CDR3 sequence (DNA): TGTGCCTGGAGTGTAAAAGGGGTGGGGGTAGTGGACAATGAGCAGTTCTTC. Residues: CAWSVKGVGVVDNEQFF.

V usage is TRBV15 and J usage is TRBJ2-7; 10 nucleotides agree with TRBD2. V lost 0 bases to trimming and J lost 10 bases; unmatched junction nucleotides: 12. The length of the CDR3 is 16 residues. CDR1 is LNHNV and CDR2 is YYDKDF in the germline V gene (reference sequence). In DNA form, the CDR3 reads TGTGCCACCAGCAGAGATGCAGGCACTAGCGGGACTATTCAGTACTTC. Translation: CATSRDAGTSGTIQYF.

In its sample, this clonotype was seen once. The DNA for the CDR3 is TGTGCCAGCAGACCTAACGAGGGTGTTAATTCACCCCTCCACTTT. Amino acids: CASRPNEGVNSPLHF. This rearrangement joins TRBV12-3 or TRBV12-4 to TRBJ1-6; D is undetermined. This CDR3 has 15 amino acids. The V and J ends lost 6 bases and 6 bases respectively, with 15 bases between them.

The chain couples TRBV5-1 to TRBJ2-3; TRBD1 matches at 7 bases. V lost 4 bases, J lost 1 base, and 9 bases stayed unmatched. The CDR3 is 16 residues long. Germline V CDR1 and CDR2: SGHRS, YFSETQ. The chain's CDR3 is CASSPEQGTRTDTQYF. In DNA form, the CDR3 reads TGCGCCAGCAGCCCGGAACAGGGGACCCGCACAGATACGCAGTATTTT.

The rearrangement links TRBV7-9 to TRBJ2-5, with 10 bases fitting TRBD1. The CDR3 runs to 15 residues. V lost 5 bases to trimming and J lost 5 bases; unmatched junction nucleotides: 8. Germline CDR1 is SEHNR and CDR2 is FQNEAQ (reference sequence). For the CDR3, the DNA is TGTGCCAGCAGCGGGGGGACAGGGGTTGTCGAGACCCAGTACTTC. This gives the protein CASSGGTGVVETQYF. Full variable domain (outside the CDR3, taken from reference TRBV7-9 and TRBJ2-5): DTGVSQNPRHKITKRGQNVTFRCDPISEHNRLYWYRQTLGQGPEFLTYFQNEAQLEKSRLLSDRFSAERPKGSFSTLEIQRTEQGDSAMYLCASSGGTGVVETQYFGPGTRLLVL.

This sequence joins TRBV6-5 and TRBJ1-2; 7 nucleotides line up with TRBD1. Germline trimming cut 4 bases from V and 5 bases from J; bases unmatched to any gene: 16. Germline loops: CDR1 MNHEY, CDR2 SVGAGI. CDR3 size: 17 residues. The CDR3 here is CASSSEWGQQPSYGYTF. The CDR3 DNA is TGTGCCAGCAGTTCCGAATGGGGACAGCAGCCCTCGTATGGCTACACCTTC.

Notes on this clonotype: At one end the junction does not follow the germline gene, possibly because of a read error. The chain is built from TRBV7-2 and TRBJ2-3; D possibly corresponds to TRBD1 (6 bases). CDR3 length equals 14 residues. CDR1 SGHTA and CDR2 FQGNSA come from the germline V gene. Here the CDR3 DNA reads TGTGCCAGCAGCAACCGGGACAAAAGGGATACGCAGTCTTTT. This codes for CASSNRDKRDTQSF.

This clonotype was seen a few times. CDR3 in amino acids: CASSLGQPREQYF. CDR3 coding DNA: TGTGCCAGCAGTTTAGGACAGCCGAGGGAGCAGTACTTC. The chain couples TRBV12-3 or TRBV12-4 to TRBJ2-7; D may be TRBD1 (5 bases). V shed 1 base and J shed 7 bases, with 11 bases lying between them. There are 13 residues in the CDR3.

The table lists this clonotype with a count of one. This chain joins TRBV6-6 and TRBJ1-5, with a tentative D call TRBD1 (6 bases). Germline V gene data show CDR1 as MNHNY and CDR2 as SVGAGI (reference sequence). CDR3 length: 13 amino acids. V was pared by 7 bases and J by 2 bases, with 9 bases between. The CDR3 here is CASIPGGNQPQHF. The CDR3, as DNA: TGTGCCAGCATACCAGGGGGCAATCAGCCCCAGCATTTT.

The chain combines TRBV6-2 or TRBV6-3 with TRBJ1-2; possibly TRBD1 for D (5 bases). This CDR3 region has 13 residues. V lost 2 bases, J lost 8 bases, and 12 bases lay in between. From germline, CDR1 is MNHEY and CDR2 SVGEGT. The CDR3 reads CASSYDRRLGYTF. The CDR3 nucleotides are TGTGCCAGCAGTTACGACAGAAGGCTAGGCTACACCTTC.

This clonotype occurred a few times. The chain is built from TRBV7-2 and TRBJ2-7, with D possibly called TRBD1 or TRBD2 (5 bases each). Germline-derived CDR1 and CDR2 are SGHTA and FQGNSA. V lost 2 bases and J lost 0, with 23 bases in between. This CDR3 is 19 amino acids long. In nucleotides, the CDR3 is TGTGCCAGCAGCTTAATATCCGGAGTGGGGGTCCGGAGCTCCTACGAGCAGTACTTC. It codes for CASSLISGVGVRSSYEQYF.

Only one count was recorded for this clonotype. The chain recombines TRBV12-3 or TRBV12-4 with TRBJ2-5, with D perhaps being TRBD1 or TRBD2 (7 bases each). V was shortened by 7 bases and J by 11 bases, with 17 bases between the two germline ends. This CDR3 region has 12 residues. CDR3 DNA sequence: TGTGCCAGCACGACAGGGAGGGTGGAGCAGTACTTC. Its protein product is CASTTGRVEQYF.

The rearrangement links TRBV27 to TRBJ1-2; the D is unclear. Between the trimmed V and J ends, which lost 0 bases and 2 bases, there was a span of 4 bases. Germline V gene lookup returns CDR1 MNHEY and CDR2 SMNVEV (reference sequence). CDR3 size: 13 residues. CDR3 DNA: TGTGCCAGCAGTTTATCTGCCAACTATGGCTACACCTTC. Amino acid sequence: CASSLSANYGYTF.